This T cell receptor (beta chain) was sequenced for a study of blood T cell repertoires in COVID-19. Living in about two dozen US areas, the participants were between roughly 18 and 89 years of age. Either two negative PCRs, clearance, or symptom resolution qualified Cohort 3 donors as recovered. Germline CDR1 is LGHDT and CDR2 is YNNKEL (reference sequence). The CDR3 sequence is 17 residues long. The germline V and J ends were trimmed by 0 bases and 7 bases, with 21 bases remaining between them. The authors' processing: Researchers report that nucleated cell counts were estimated from reference gene primer amplification. TCRdb keeps only in-frame clones here, not all; method: immunoSEQ multiplex PCR. That table is the source of V, J and clone size, and D and trimming were worked out from the DNA. The sample consists of more than 400,000 clones, about 90% of them appearing once.

The material sequenced was PBMCs or T cells enriched from blood (not recorded which). The clonotype was recovered from a man younger than 35 who had recovered from COVID-19. V and J are TRBV3-1 (or the pseudogene TRBV3-2) and TRBJ1-2, with a weak D call TRBD1 (6 bases). The CDR3 sequence: CASSQDSGGGASGGYTF. The CDR3, as DNA: TGTGCCAGCAGCCAAGATTCTGGTGGGGGGGCGAGCGGTGGCTACACCTTC.